What follows describes a single T cell receptor beta chain. Antigen unknown. Authors' methods: Junction-only immunoSEQ sequences carried no quality scores, so filtering differed. Sequenced by immunoSEQ multiplex PCR; TCRdb stores in-frame clones only, minus some. The DNA was the basis for D and trimming; V, J and clone size are from that table. The sample has 550,000 to 700,000 clones, 60% to 75% seen once; the top ten hold around 1.7%. The data were obtained in a study of shared clonotypes between healthy human individuals. Study-wide results and limits: With few donors, the genetic and exposure-history diversity represented was limited.

Trimming cost V 8 bases and J 0 bases, with 9 bases left between them. This CDR3 is built from 13 residues. Germline values: CDR1 LNHNV, CDR2 YYDKDF (reference sequence). The receptor comes from a woman aged 25 to 39 in good health. Sequenced input: memory CD4+ T cells sorted from blood. Subset meaning: CD45RA-negative fraction. The chain is built from TRBV15 and TRBJ2-3; D uncertain. Here the CDR3 reads CATARASTDTQYF. The DNA for the CDR3 is TGTGCCACCGCAAGGGCAAGCACAGATACGCAGTATTTT.